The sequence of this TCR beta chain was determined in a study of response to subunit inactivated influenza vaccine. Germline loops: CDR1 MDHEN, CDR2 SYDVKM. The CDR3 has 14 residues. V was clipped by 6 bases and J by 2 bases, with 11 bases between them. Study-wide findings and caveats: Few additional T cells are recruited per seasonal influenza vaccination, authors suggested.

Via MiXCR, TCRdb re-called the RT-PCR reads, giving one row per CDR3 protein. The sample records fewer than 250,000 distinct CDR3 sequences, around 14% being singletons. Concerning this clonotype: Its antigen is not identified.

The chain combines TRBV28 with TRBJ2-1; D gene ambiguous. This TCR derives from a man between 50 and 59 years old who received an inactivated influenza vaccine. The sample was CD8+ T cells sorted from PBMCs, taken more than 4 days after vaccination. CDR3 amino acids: CASSPTLAYNEQFF. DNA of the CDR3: TGTGCCAGCAGCCCAACCCTAGCCTACAATGAGCAGTTCTTC.